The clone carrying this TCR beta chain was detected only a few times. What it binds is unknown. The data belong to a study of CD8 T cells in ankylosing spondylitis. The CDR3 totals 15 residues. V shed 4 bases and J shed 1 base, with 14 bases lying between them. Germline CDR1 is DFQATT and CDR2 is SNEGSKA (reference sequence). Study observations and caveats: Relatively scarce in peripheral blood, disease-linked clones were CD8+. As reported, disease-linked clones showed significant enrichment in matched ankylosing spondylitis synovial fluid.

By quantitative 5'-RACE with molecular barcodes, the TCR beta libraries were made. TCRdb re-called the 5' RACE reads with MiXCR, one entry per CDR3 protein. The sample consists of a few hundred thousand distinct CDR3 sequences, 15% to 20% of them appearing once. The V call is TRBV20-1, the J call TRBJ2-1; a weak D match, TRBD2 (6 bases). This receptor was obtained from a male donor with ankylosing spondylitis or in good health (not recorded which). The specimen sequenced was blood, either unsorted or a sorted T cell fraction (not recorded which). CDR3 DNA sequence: TGCAGTGCTATCAGGGACTCCTTATCCTACAATGAGCAGTTCTTC. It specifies CSAIRDSLSYNEQFF.